This TCR beta chain was recorded in a study of blood T cells in healthy people across ages. A J-beta primer mix and a sample-barcoded 5' primer were used in a second PCR of roughly 7 to 12 cycles. Using its own MiXCR run on the 5' RACE reads, TCRdb lists one record per CDR3 protein. The sample includes more than 800,000 distinct CDR3 sequences, around 28% of them seen just once. This clonotype was picked up many times. Antigen specificity is unknown. Study-wide results and limits: Strong correlation was found linking TCR beta diversity to naive T cell percentage.

V gave up 1 base and J gave up 2 bases, with 18 bases separating them. This CDR3 has 18 amino acids. Germline V gene data show CDR1 as DFQATT and CDR2 as SNEGSKA (reference sequence). Isolating PBMCs gave at least 6 million of these cells per sample. This chain connects TRBV20-1 to TRBJ2-6; D is uncertain. Input material: blood. The origin of this receptor is a woman older than 75 in good health. The CDR3 region is CSARGVASGGTGANVLTF. DNA of the CDR3: TGCAGTGCTAGAGGAGTCGCGAGTGGTGGAACTGGGGCCAACGTCCTGACTTTC.